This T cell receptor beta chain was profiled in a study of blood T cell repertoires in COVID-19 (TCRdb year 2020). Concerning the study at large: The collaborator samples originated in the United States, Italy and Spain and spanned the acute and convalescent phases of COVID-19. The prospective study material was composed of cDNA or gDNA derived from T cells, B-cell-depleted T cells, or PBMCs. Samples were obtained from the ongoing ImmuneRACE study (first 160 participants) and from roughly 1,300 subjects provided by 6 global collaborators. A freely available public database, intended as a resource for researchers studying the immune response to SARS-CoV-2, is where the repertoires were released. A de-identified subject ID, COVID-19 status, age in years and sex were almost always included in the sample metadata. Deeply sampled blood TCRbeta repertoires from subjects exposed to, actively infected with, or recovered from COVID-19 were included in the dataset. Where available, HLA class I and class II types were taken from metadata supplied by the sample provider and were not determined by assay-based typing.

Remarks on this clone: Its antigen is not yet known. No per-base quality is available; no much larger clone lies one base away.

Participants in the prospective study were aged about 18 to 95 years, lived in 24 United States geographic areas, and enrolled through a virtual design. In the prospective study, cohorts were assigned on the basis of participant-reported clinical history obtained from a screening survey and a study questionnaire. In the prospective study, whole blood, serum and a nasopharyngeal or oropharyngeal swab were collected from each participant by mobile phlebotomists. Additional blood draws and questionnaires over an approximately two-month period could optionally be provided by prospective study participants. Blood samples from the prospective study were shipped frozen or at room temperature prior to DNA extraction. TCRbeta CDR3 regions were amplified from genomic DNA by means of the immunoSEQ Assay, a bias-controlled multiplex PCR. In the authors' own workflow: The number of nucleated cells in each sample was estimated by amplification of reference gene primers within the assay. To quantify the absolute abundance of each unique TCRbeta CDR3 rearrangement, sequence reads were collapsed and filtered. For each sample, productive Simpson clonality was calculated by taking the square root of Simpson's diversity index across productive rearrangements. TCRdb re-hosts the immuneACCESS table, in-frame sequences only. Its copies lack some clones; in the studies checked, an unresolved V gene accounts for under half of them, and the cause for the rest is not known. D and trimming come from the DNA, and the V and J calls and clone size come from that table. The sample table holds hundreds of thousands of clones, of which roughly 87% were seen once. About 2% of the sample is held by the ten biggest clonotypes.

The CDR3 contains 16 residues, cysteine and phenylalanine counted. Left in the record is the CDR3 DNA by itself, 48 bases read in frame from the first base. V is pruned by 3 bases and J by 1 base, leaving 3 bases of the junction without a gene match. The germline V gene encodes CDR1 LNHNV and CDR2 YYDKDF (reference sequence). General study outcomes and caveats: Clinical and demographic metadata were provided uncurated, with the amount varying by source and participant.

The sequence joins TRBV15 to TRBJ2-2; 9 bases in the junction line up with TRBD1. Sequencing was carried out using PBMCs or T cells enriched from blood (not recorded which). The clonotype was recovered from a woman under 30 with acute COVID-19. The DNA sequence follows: TGTGCCACCAGCAGGCACAGGGGGCGGAACACCGGGGAGCTGTTTTTT. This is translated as CATSRHRGRNTGELFF.